This T cell receptor beta chain was identified in a study of T cell responses to AZD1222 COVID-19 vaccine (dated by TCRdb to the early 2020s). Broadly, across the study: AZD1222 recipients whose second dose came at about 4 weeks and those whose second dose came at about 12 weeks were combined into one group, since spike-specific TCR depth and breadth did not differ between the two schedules. Enrollment into the trials was organized by age into subgroups of 18-55, 56-69 and 70-plus years, and those subgroups contained roughly 140, 27 and 60 TCR-sequenced participants, respectively. A total of approximately 250 trial participants underwent TCR sequencing, of whom more than 200 had received two doses of AZD1222 and approximately 25 had received two doses of the MenACWY control vaccine. Broader findings and caveats from the paper: Epitopes outside the regions mutated in the B.1.351 and B.1.1.7 variants were reportedly recognized by nearly half of the unique spike-specific TCRs. The 56-69-year group was small, and its depth increase did not reach significance, likely because of low power. CD4 TCRs associated with the vaccine covered the entire spike protein, and the dominant responses were in regions 160-218 and 743-854. Because no day 14 peak-response samples were available, the repertoires could be characterized only after the peak T cell response. Spike-specific TCR breadth and depth rose significantly after two AZD1222 doses compared with day 0 and with MenACWY recipients. Most participants were white British and females outnumbered males, and the authors suggested that clonal diversity may have been underestimated. Only a handful of AZD1222 recipients were SARS-CoV-2 seropositive at baseline, limiting conclusions about previously exposed vaccinees.

Of note for this clone: The antigen it binds to is not known. Base qualities are missing; no much larger clone stands one base away.

The CDR3 regions of human TCRbeta chains were subjected to immunosequencing. The study's own analysis went as follows. TCRs in the repertoires were compared against a reference library of SARS-CoV-2-specific TCRs that had been generated with the MIRA antigen-specificity platform. Breadth was defined as the fraction of unique TCRs that were SARS-CoV-2-associated, and depth was defined as the fraction of total T cells that were SARS-CoV-2-associated. Using the MIRA data, each spike-specific TCR was assigned both to the spike region to which the TCR was reactive and to a CD4 or CD8 class. Log10-transformed breadth and depth values were compared by one-way ANOVA with Sidak's multiple comparisons tests. Not all clones reach the TCRdb copy of this immuneACCESS table, which keeps in-frame sequences only. Checked studies attribute under half of the gap to unresolved V genes and leave the rest unexplained. V, J and clone size were drawn from that table, and D and trimming were deduced from the DNA. Recorded for this sample are about 120,000 clones; 80% to 90% of them occurred a single time. Less than 10% of the sample belongs to the ten largest clones.

What this sample's time point label stands for: baseline before first vaccination. Vaccinee samples were obtained from the UK trials COV001 and COV002, which included a single-blind randomized controlled phase 2/3 trial of AZD1222 (ChAdOx1 nCoV-19) in healthy adults. Trial participant PBMC samples were collected at day 0 and day 28 after the second dose for TCRbeta chain sequencing. CDR3 length: 15 amino acids, cysteine to phenylalanine. Only the CDR3 portion is preserved as DNA: 45 bases, with reading frame beginning at the first base. V is clipped by 6 bases and J by 0 bases, and the sequence between their germline boundaries is 14 bases long. CDR1 and CDR2, looked up from the germline V gene, are MGHDK and SYGVNS.

The specimen comprised peripheral blood, sampled on day 0 of AZD1222 vaccination. The origin of this receptor is an adult in good health. This chain joins TRBV25-1 to TRBJ1-1; TRBD1 might be the D gene, on 5 matching bases. The CDR3 in this case is CASSLNGTVNTEAFF. The DNA sequence is as follows: TGTGCCAGCAGCTTGAACGGGACTGTGAACACTGAAGCTTTCTTT.